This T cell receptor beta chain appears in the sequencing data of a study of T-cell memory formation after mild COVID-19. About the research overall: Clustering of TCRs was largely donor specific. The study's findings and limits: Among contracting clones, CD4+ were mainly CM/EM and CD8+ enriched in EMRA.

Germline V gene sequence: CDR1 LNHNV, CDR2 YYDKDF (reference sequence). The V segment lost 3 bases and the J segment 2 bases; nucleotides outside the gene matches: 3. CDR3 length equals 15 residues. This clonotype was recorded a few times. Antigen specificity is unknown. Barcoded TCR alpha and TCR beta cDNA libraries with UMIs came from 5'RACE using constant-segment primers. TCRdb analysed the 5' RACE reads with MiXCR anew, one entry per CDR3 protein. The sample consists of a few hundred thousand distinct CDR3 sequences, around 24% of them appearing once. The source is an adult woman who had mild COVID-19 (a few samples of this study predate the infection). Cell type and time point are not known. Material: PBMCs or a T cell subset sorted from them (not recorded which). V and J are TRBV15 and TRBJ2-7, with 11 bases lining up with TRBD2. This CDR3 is CATSRETSGTYEQYF. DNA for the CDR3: TGTGCCACCAGCAGGGAGACTAGCGGGACCTACGAGCAGTACTTC.